This T cell receptor beta chain came from a study of graft-versus-host responses after intestinal transplantation. Study as a whole: The study gave all recipients anti-thymocyte globulin induction, then tacrolimus and steroids for about 3 years.

TCRdb keeps only in-frame clones here, not all; method: immunoSEQ multiplex PCR. Of about 120,000 clones in the sample, roughly 93% were seen once. Germline-derived CDR1 and CDR2 are ENHRY and SYGVKD. The CDR3 runs to 23 residues. Deletions cut 1 base from V and 0 bases from J, with 28 bases between. A word on this clone: Its specificity is unknown.

Sequences were derived from unstimulated CD8+ T cells sorted from spleen or lymph node cells, sampled before intestinal transplant. This receptor was taken from a human donor who received an intestinal transplant. This chain connects TRBV10-3 to TRBJ2-6; no clear D gene. This CDR3 reads CAISEWKVDPSGATLSGANVLTF. The CDR3 DNA reads TGTGCCATCAGTGAGTGGAAAGTGGACCCGTCGGGCGCGACCCTCTCTGGGGCCAACGTCCTGACTTTC.